The clone carrying this TCR beta chain was picked up many times. Trimming cost V 6 bases and J 1 base, with 19 bases left between them. Germline V lookup: CDR1 MNHEY, CDR2 SMNVEV (reference sequence). This CDR3 region has 16 residues. TCRdb independently ran MiXCR on the reads; one entry per CDR3 protein. The sample lists about 310,000 distinct CDR3 sequences, 15% to 20% occurring once. The data are from a study of T cell repertoires in cytomegalovirus infection. The receptor comes from a human donor in good health (CMV status not recorded). Some clones in this sample may be carry-over from other donors' samples. The V gene is TRBV27, the J gene TRBJ2-7; no definite D call. The sequenced sample consisted of PBMCs. CDR3 DNA sequence: TGTGCCAGCAGACCCAATATGGTTGGGGTATCCTACGAGCAGTACTTC. The encoded protein is CASRPNMVGVSYEQYF.